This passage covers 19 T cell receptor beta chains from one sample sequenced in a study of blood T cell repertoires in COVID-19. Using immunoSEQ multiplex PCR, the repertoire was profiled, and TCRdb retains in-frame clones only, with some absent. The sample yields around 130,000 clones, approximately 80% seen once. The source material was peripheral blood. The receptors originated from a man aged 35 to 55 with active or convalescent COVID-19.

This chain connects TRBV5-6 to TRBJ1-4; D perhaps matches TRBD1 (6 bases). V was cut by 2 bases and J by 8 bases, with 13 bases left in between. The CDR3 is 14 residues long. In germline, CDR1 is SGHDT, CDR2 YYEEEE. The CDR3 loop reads CASSLQGISEKLFF. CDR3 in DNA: TGTGCCAGCAGCTTACAGGGTATAAGCGAAAAACTGTTTTTT.

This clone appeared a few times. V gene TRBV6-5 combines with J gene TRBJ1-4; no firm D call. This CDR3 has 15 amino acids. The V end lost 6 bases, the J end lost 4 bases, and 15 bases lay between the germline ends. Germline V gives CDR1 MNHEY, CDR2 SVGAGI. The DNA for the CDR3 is TGTGCCAGCAGGGCAGAACCTTACCTTAATGAAAAACTGTTTTTT. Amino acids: CASRAEPYLNEKLFF.

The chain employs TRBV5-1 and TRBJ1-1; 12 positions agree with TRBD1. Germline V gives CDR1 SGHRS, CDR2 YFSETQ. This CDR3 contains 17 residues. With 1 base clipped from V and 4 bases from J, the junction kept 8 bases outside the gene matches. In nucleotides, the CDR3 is TGCGCCAGCAGCTTGATCCGGGACAGGGGGCGCGTCACTGAAGCTTTCTTT. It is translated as CASSLIRDRGRVTEAFF.

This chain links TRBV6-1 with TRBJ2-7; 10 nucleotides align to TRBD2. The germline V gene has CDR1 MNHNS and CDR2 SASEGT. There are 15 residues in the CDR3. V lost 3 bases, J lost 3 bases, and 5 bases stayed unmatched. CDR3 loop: CASSESLAGSYEQYF. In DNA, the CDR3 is TGTGCCAGCAGTGAGTCACTAGCGGGGAGCTACGAGCAGTACTTC.

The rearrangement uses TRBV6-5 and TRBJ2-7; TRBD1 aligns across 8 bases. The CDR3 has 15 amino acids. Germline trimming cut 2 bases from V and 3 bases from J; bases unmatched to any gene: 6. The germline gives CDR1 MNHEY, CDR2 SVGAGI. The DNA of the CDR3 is TGTGCCAGCAGTTACATCACAGGGGGAGGCTACGAGCAGTACTTC. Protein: CASSYITGGGYEQYF.

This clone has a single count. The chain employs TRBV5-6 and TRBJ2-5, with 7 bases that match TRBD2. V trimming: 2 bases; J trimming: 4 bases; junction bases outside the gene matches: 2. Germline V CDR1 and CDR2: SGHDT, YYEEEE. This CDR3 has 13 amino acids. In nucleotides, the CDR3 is TGTGCCAGCAGCTTCTCGGGGGGAGAGACCCAGTACTTC. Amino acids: CASSFSGGETQYF.

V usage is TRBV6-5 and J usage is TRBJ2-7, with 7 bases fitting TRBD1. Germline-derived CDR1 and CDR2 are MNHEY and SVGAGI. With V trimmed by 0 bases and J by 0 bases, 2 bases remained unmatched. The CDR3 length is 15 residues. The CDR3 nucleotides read TGTGCCAGCAGTTACTCGGGGACAGCCTCCTACGAGCAGTACTTC. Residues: CASSYSGTASYEQYF.

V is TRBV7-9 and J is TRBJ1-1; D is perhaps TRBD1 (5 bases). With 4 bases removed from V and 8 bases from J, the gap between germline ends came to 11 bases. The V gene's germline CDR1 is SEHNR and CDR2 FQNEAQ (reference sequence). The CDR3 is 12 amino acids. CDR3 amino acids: CASSSPGEEAFF. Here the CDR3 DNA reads TGTGCCAGCAGCTCCCCGGGGGAAGAAGCTTTCTTT.

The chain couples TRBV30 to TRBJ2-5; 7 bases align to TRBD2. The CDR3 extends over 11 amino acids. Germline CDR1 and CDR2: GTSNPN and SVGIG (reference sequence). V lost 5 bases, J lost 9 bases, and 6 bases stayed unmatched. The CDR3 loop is CAWSDRGAQYF. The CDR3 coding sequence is TGTGCCTGGTCGGACCGGGGGGCCCAGTACTTC.

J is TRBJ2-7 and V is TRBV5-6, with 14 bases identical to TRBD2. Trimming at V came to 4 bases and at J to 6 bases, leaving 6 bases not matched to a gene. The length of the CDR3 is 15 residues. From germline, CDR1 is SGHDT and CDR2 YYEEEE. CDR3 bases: TGTGCCAGCAGCGTGACTAGCGGGGGGGCCATCGAGCAGTACTTC. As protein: CASSVTSGGAIEQYF.

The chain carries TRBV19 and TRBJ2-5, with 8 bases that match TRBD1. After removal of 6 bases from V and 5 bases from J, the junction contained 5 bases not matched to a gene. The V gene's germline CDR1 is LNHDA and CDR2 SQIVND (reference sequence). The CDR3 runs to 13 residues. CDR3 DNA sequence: TGTGCCAGTAGCCTAGGACAGGGTGAGACCCAGTACTTC. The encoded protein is CASSLGQGETQYF.

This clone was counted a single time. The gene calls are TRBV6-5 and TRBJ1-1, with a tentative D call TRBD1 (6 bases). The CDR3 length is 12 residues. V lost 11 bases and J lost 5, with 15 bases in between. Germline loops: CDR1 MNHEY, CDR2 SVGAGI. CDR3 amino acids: CASRGGWTEAFF. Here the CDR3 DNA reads TGTGCCTCGCGGGGGGGCTGGACTGAAGCTTTCTTT.

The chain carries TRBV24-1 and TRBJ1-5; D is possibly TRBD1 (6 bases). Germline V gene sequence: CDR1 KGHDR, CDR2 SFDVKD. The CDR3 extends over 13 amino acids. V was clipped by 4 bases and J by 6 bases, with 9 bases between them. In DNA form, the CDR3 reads TGTGCCACCAGTGACGTAGGGGGTCAGCCCCAGCATTTT. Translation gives CATSDVGGQPQHF.

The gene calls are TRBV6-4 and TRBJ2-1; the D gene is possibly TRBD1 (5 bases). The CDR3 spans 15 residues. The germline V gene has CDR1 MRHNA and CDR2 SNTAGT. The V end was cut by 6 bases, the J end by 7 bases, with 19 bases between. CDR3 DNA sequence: TGTGCCAGCAGGAAGGACACGCGAGCCTTTAATGAGCAGTTCTTC. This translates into CASRKDTRAFNEQFF.

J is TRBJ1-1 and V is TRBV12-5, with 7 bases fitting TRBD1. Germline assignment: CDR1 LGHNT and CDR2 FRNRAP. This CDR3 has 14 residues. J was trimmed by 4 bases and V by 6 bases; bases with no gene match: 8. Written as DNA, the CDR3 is TGTGCTAGTGGCGTTAGTACAGGGGCCACTGAAGCTTTCTTT. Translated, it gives CASGVSTGATEAFF. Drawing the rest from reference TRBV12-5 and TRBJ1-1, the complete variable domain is DARVTQTPRHKVTEMGQEVTMRCQPILGHNTVFWYRQTMMQGLELLAYFRNRAPLDDSGMPKDRFSAEMPDATLATLKIQPSEPRDSAVYFCASGVSTGATEAFFGQGTRLTVV.

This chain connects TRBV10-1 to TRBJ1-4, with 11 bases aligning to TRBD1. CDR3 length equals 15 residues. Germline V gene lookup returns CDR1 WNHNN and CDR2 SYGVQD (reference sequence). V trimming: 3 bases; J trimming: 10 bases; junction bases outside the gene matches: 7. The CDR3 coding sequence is TGCGCCAGCAGTGAATCTGGGACAGGGGGGAGAAAACTGTTTTTT. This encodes CASSESGTGGRKLFF.

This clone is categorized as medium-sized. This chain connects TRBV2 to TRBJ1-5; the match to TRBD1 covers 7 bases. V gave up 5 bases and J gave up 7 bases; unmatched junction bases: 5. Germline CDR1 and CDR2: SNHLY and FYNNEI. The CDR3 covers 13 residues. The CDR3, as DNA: TGTGCCAGCAGTTTACAGGGGAACCAGCCCCAGCATTTT. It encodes CASSLQGNQPQHF.

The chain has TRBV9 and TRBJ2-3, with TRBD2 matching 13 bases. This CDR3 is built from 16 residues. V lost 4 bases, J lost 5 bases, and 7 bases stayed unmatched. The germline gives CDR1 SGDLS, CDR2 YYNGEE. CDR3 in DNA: TGTGCCAGCAGCCCTACTAGCGGGGGGGCGGGAGATACGCAGTATTTT. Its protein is CASSPTSGGAGDTQYF.

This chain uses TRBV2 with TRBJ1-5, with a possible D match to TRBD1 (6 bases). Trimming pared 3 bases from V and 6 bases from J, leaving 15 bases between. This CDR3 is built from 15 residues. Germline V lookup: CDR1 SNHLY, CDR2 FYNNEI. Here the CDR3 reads CASSDSRGPGQPQHF. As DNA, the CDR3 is TGTGCCAGCAGTGACAGCAGGGGCCCCGGTCAGCCCCAGCATTTT.